The clone carrying this TCR beta chain was detected a few times. This specimen comes from a study of T-cell reconstitution after alpha-beta-depleted transplantation in children. Preparation of the TCRbeta library was carried out with unique molecular identifiers. TCRdb reanalysed the PCR reads using MiXCR and keeps one entry per CDR3 protein. The sample has around 250,000 distinct CDR3 sequences, almost 10% seen once; the top ten hold 10%. CDR1 SGHAT and CDR2 FQNNGV come from the germline V gene. V lost 1 base to trimming and J lost 10 bases, with 8 bases between them. The CDR3 spans 13 residues. The V call is TRBV11-2, the J call TRBJ1-6; D ambiguous. The clonotype comes from a human donor who donated a stem cell graft to a child with SCID. The sequences come from PBMCs from the stem cell graft donor, collected from the stem cell graft. The CDR3 sequence is CASSLVDQSPLHF. As DNA, the CDR3 is TGTGCCAGCAGCTTAGTGGATCAATCACCCCTCCACTTT.